This T cell receptor beta chain was observed in a study of T cells in women clearing cervical HPV infection. Study summary: Controls gave blood once infection was undetectable; cases at lesion identification. Cases' blood sampling followed lesion detection by median about 150 days (90 to 200).

General study findings and limits: Repertoire richness, not evenness, was significantly elevated in CIN3+ cases versus controls.

Sequencing was performed with immunoSEQ multiplex PCR; in TCRdb, only in-frame clones are kept and a portion is missing. The sample is made up of about 44,000 clones, and the top ten hold 1.2% of it. This CDR3 is built from 16 residues. Germline CDR1 reads KGHSH; CDR2 reads LQKENI. As for this clone: The antigen remains unidentified. One end of the junction does not line up with germline, which may come from a read error. The read falls 3 residues short of the CDR3 end, and the missing part is taken from the germline J gene.

Prevalent HPV16 infections were excluded; only incident single HPV16 infections included. Sequencing used blood buffy coat. The chain links TRBV18 to TRBJ1-6; 7 nucleotides agree with TRBD1. This TCR was recovered from a woman between 18 and 69 years old with a cervical HPV16 infection that either progressed to CIN3+ or cleared (not recorded which). This CDR3 is CASSPRAGGSNLPLHF. CDR3 DNA, as far as it was read: TGTGCCAGCTCACCACGGGCAGGGGGGAGCAATTTACCC.